A single sample is the source of the 17 T cell receptor beta chains below, sequenced in a study of shared clonotypes between healthy human individuals. The method was immunoSEQ multiplex PCR; TCRdb's version includes in-frame clones alone and lacks a portion of them. Of roughly 510,000 clones listed, about 75% are singletons. The specimen sequenced was PBMCs. Every receptor here comes from a middle-aged woman in good health. Some clones in this sample may be carry-over from other donors' samples.

The chain employs TRBV6-5 and TRBJ2-7; the D gene is possibly TRBD2 (6 bases). Germline V CDR1 and CDR2: MNHEY, SVGAGI. The V end was cut by 0 bases, the J end by 2 bases, with 11 bases between. The CDR3 length is 15 residues. The CDR3 reads CASSYSLTRAYEQYF. Here the CDR3 DNA reads TGTGCCAGCAGTTACTCCTTGACTAGAGCCTACGAGCAGTACTTC.

The chain links TRBV21-1 to TRBJ1-4; TRBD1 is the table's D call, not checked against the DNA. TRBV21-1 is a listed pseudogene. The CDR3 sequence is 12 residues long. This chain's CDR3 is CASRQVFEKLFF. CDR3 coding DNA: TGTGCCAGTCGACAGGTTTTTGAAAAACTGTTTTTT.

V is TRBV7-9 and J is TRBJ1-3; D is perhaps TRBD1 (5 bases). Trimming cost V 8 bases and J 2 bases, with 10 bases left between them. In germline, CDR1 is SEHNR, CDR2 FQNEAQ (reference sequence). This CDR3 comprises 13 residues. The chain's CDR3 is CASDRGAGNTIYF. The CDR3, as DNA: TGTGCCAGCGACCGAGGGGCTGGAAACACCATATATTTT.

This chain connects TRBV5-1 to TRBJ2-1; 8 nucleotides align to TRBD1. From germline, CDR1 is SGHRS and CDR2 YFSETQ. Losses at the gene ends were 5 bases for V and 9 bases for J; bases not matched to a gene: 13. The CDR3 length is 15 residues. The CDR3 nucleotides are TGCGCCAGCAGGGAAGGACAGGGCATTGTGGCTGAGCAGTTCTTC. This gives the protein CASREGQGIVAEQFF. The full variable domain, with the rest looked up from reference TRBV5-1 and TRBJ2-1, is KAGVTQTPRYLIKTRGQQVTLSCSPISGHRSVSWYQQTPGQGLQFLFEYFSETQRNKGNFPGRFSGRQFSNSRSEMNVSTLELGDSALYLCASREGQGIVAEQFFGPGTRLTVL.

This rearrangement joins TRBV19 to TRBJ1-4; D remains ambiguous. Trimming stripped 3 bases from V and 5 bases from J, with 10 bases between. Germline CDR1 is LNHDA and CDR2 is SQIVND (reference sequence). The CDR3 length is 14 residues. For the CDR3, the DNA is TGTGCCAGTAGTATTTTGGTTAACAATGAAAAACTGTTTTTT. This gives the protein CASSILVNNEKLFF.

V usage is TRBV28 and J usage is TRBJ1-2; D unresolved. The CDR3 has 18 residues. In germline, CDR1 is MDHEN, CDR2 SYDVKM. V lost 2 bases to trimming and J lost 2 bases, with 21 bases between them. The chain's CDR3 is CASSLLRRTLTGNYGYTF. The DNA of the CDR3 is TGTGCCAGCAGTTTACTCCGTCGGACCTTAACGGGGAACTATGGCTACACCTTC.

V gene TRBV28 combines with J gene TRBJ2-3, with 8 bases fitting TRBD2. CDR1 and CDR2 from the germline V gene are MDHEN and SYDVKM. The CDR3 is 20 amino acids. V shed 3 bases, J shed 0 bases, and the junction held 17 bases outside the gene matches. In nucleotides, the CDR3 is TGTGCCAGCAGTTTTCCGGGACTAGGCCTACAGGTTGGGAGCACAGATACGCAGTATTTT. Its translation: CASSFPGLGLQVGSTDTQYF. Variable domain in full (rest from reference TRBV28 and TRBJ2-3): DVKVTQSSRYLVKRTGEKVFLECVQDMDHENMFWYRQDPGLGLRLIYFSYDVKMKEKGDIPEGYSVSREKKERFSLILESASTNQTSMYLCASSFPGLGLQVGSTDTQYFGPGTRLTVL.

The chain employs TRBV30 and TRBJ2-5, with D perhaps TRBD1 (8 bases). Trimming stripped 1 base from V and 5 bases from J, with 20 bases between. The CDR3 extends over 16 amino acids. The germline V gene encodes CDR1 GTSNPN and CDR2 SVGIG (reference sequence). CDR3 in DNA: TGTGCCTGGAGTGCTGGACAGGGAGGGGTTTGGGAGACCCAGTACTTC. It translates to CAWSAGQGGVWETQYF.

The rearrangement uses TRBV2 and TRBJ2-5; a possible D gene is TRBD1 (7 bases). The CDR3 covers 15 residues. Looked up from germline, CDR1 is SNHLY and CDR2 is FYNNEI. V lost 5 bases, J lost 3 bases, and 16 bases lay in between. For the CDR3, the DNA is TGTGCCAGCAGTCCCCAGGGGGGTTCTGAAGAGACCCAGTACTTC. It codes for CASSPQGGSEETQYF.

This rearrangement joins TRBV28 to TRBJ2-7; 8 nucleotides align to TRBD2. The V gene end was trimmed by 8 bases and the J gene end by 2 bases; junction bases not matched to a gene: 14. Germline V CDR1 and CDR2: MDHEN, SYDVKM. The CDR3 consists of 16 residues. The CDR3 DNA reads as TGTGCCAGCCATCCGGCTGGCGGGGGGTCTACCTACGAGCAGTACTTC. It specifies CASHPAGGGSTYEQYF.

This sequence joins TRBV4-1 and TRBJ1-3; TRBD1 is a possible D gene (5 bases). V was clipped by 3 bases and J by 4 bases, with 16 bases between them. Looked up from germline, CDR1 is MGHRA and CDR2 is YSYEKL. CDR3 length equals 16 residues. CDR3: CASSQPARGTGNTIYF. DNA for the CDR3: TGCGCCAGCAGCCAGCCGGCTAGGGGAACCGGAAACACCATATATTTT.

The chain carries TRBV15 and TRBJ2-1; tentatively, D is TRBD1 or TRBD2 (6 bases each). The CDR3 is made up of 16 amino acids. CDR1 is LNHNV and CDR2 is YYDKDF in the germline V gene (reference sequence). V was trimmed by 0 bases and J by 5 bases, leaving 14 bases between them. The CDR3 loop reads CATSREWGATDNEQFF. The CDR3 DNA sequence: TGTGCCACCAGCAGAGAGTGGGGGGCTACCGACAATGAGCAGTTCTTC.

V usage is TRBV9 and J usage is TRBJ2-3; no clear D gene. Germline CDR1 reads SGDLS; CDR2 reads YYNGEE. V lost 4 bases and J lost 3, with 15 bases in between. This CDR3 has 15 amino acids. The chain's CDR3 is CASSLSYSWTDTQYF. In DNA form, the CDR3 reads TGTGCCAGCAGCCTGTCGTATAGCTGGACAGATACGCAGTATTTT.

This rearrangement joins TRBV7-3 to TRBJ2-1; TRBD2 matches 9 bases. The CDR3 length is 15 residues. V gave up 1 base and J gave up 9 bases; unmatched junction bases: 7. Germline assignment: CDR1 SGHTA and CDR2 FQGTGA. Written as DNA, the CDR3 is TGTGCCAGCAGCTTAAAGGGACTAGCTGGGACTGAGCAGTTCTTC. It encodes CASSLKGLAGTEQFF. Supplemented by reference TRBV7-3 and TRBJ2-1, the full variable domain reads GAGVSQTPSNKVTEKGKYVELRCDPISGHTALYWYRQSLGQGPEFLIYFQGTGAADDSGLPNDRFFAVRPEGSVSTLKIQRTERGDSAVYLCASSLKGLAGTEQFFGPGTRLTVL.

V and J are TRBV9 and TRBJ1-5; possibly TRBD1 for D (6 bases). The V end was cut by 3 bases, the J end by 3 bases, with 16 bases between. The germline V gene has CDR1 SGDLS and CDR2 YYNGEE. This CDR3 is built from 16 residues. The CDR3 DNA is TGTGCCAGCAGCGCGGAGGCGGACAGTTACAATCAGCCCCAGCATTTT. This encodes CASSAEADSYNQPQHF. Full variable domain (missing parts from reference TRBV9 and TRBJ1-5): DSGVTQTPKHLITATGQRVTLRCSPRSGDLSVYWYQQSLDQGLQFLIQYYNGEERAKGNILERFSAQQFPDLHSELNLSSLELGDSALYFCASSAEADSYNQPQHFGDGTRLSIL.

The J gene is TRBJ2-1, the V gene TRBV11-3, with 7 bases that match TRBD1. This CDR3 contains 14 residues. In germline, CDR1 is SGHNT, CDR2 YENEEA. Trimming at V came to 3 bases and at J to 4 bases, leaving 3 bases not matched to a gene. The CDR3 bases are TGTGCCAGCAGCTTCCGGGACAGATACAATGAGCAGTTCTTC. It yields the protein CASSFRDRYNEQFF.

V is TRBV7-9 and J is TRBJ1-3; no definite D call. V lost 5 bases, J lost 1 base, and 9 bases lay in between. CDR1 and CDR2 (germline): SEHNR, FQNEAQ (reference sequence). CDR3 size: 14 residues. In DNA form, the CDR3 reads TGTGCCAGCAGCAACGGGCAGTCTGGAAACACCATATATTTT. Its protein product is CASSNGQSGNTIYF.